This T cell receptor beta chain was captured in a study of cytomegalovirus exposure and HLA in healthy donors. Study background: An analysis done earlier identified more than 100 million unique TCR beta sequences from about 179 million T cells.

On this clone itself: Its antigen is currently unknown. At the DNA level, this CDR3 is encoded by other sequences in the same sample as well.

Primers for the PCR totalled 60 Vbeta and 13 Jbeta. Sequencing used immunoSEQ multiplex PCR; TCRdb keeps in-frame clones, though not all of them. The sample spans around 75,000 clones; the ten largest clones claim about an eighth. Broader study findings: Clonal expansion, a later analysis showed, was greater in HLA-associated TCR beta chains than in equally common others. In a later analysis, parvovirus B19, influenza, CMV and Epstein-Barr virus appeared linked to several top co-occurrence clusters. Per published reports, the classifier diagnosed cytomegalovirus status with high specificity and sensitivity.

CDR1 is MGHRA and CDR2 is YSYEKL in the germline V gene. The CDR3 contains 18 residues. Sequencing used PBMCs. The sequence was obtained from a man aged 50 or older in good health and CMV-seropositive. This chain links TRBV4-1 with TRBJ2-3; 9 bases are shared with TRBD2. The CDR3 DNA reads as TGCGCTCCCAGCCTTTCCCGTGAAGCGGGGGGTCTATCAGATACGCAGTATTTT. Translating it yields CAPSLSREAGGLSDTQYF.